This T cell receptor (beta chain) was identified during a study of shared clonotypes between healthy human individuals. General observations from the study: Naive subsets tended to show greater estimated richness than memory subsets.

The repertoire was sequenced with immunoSEQ multiplex PCR; TCRdb's copy has only in-frame clones and lacks some. The sample contains about 1,500,000 clones, more than 95% of which appear only once. The split of CD4+ cells yielded CD45RA+ naive and CD45RA-negative memory subsets. Notes on this clone: Antigen: not known.

V was shortened by 5 bases and J by 2 bases, with 10 bases between the two germline ends. In germline, CDR1 is MNHNS, CDR2 SASEGT. The CDR3 is made up of 14 amino acids. The gene calls are TRBV6-1 and TRBJ2-1; D may correspond to TRBD1 or TRBD2 (5 bases each). The sequenced sample was naive CD4+ T cells sorted from blood. The subset was: CD45RA+ positively selected. This clonotype was sampled from a man younger than 45 in good health. This CDR3 reads CASSRDGTYNEQFF. The CDR3 DNA reads TGTGCCAGCAGTCGGGACGGGACCTACAATGAGCAGTTCTTC.